This record concerns one TCR beta chain sequence. The sample comes from a study of immune evolution from preneoplasia to lung adenocarcinoma. Sequenced by immunoSEQ multiplex PCR; TCRdb stores in-frame clones only, minus some. The repertoire holds 37,000 or so clones, roughly 74% seen once, with approximately 6.2% in the top ten. This clonotype originated in a person between 55 and 70 years old with lung adenocarcinoma. The sequenced sample was FFPE invasive lung adenocarcinoma tissue.

The CDR3 DNA is TGTGCCAGCAGTCCGATAAATGTGGACAGCTACGAGCAGTACTTC. Its translation is CASSPINVDSYEQYF. The chain combines TRBV27 with TRBJ2-7, with a weak D call TRBD1 (6 bases). With 5 bases removed from V and 3 bases from J, the gap between germline ends came to 17 bases. Germline CDR1 and CDR2: MNHEY and SMNVEV (reference sequence). CDR3 size: 15 residues.